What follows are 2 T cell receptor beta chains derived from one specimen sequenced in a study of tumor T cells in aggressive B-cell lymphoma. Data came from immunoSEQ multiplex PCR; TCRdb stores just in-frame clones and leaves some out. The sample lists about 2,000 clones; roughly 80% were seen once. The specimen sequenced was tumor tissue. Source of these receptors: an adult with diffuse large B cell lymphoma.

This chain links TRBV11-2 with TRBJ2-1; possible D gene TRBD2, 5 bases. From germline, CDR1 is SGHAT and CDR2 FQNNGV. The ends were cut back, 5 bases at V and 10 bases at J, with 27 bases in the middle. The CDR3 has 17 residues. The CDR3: CASSPILGIGLTGEQFF. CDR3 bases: TGTGCCAGCAGCCCCATTCTAGGGATCGGCCTAACGGGAGAGCAGTTCTTC. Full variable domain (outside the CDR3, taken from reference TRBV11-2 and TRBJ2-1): EAGVAQSPRYKIIEKRQSVAFWCNPISGHATLYWYQQILGQGPKLLIQFQNNGVVDDSQLPKDRFSAERLKGVDSTLKIQPAKLEDSAVYLCASSPILGIGLTGEQFFGPGTRLTVL.

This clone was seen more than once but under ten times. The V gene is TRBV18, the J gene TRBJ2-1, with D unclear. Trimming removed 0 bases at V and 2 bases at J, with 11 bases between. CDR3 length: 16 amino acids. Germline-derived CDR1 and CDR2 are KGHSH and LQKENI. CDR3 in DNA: TGTGCCAGCTCACCACCGGCACCCTTAACCTACAATGAGCAGTTCTTC. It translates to CASSPPAPLTYNEQFF.